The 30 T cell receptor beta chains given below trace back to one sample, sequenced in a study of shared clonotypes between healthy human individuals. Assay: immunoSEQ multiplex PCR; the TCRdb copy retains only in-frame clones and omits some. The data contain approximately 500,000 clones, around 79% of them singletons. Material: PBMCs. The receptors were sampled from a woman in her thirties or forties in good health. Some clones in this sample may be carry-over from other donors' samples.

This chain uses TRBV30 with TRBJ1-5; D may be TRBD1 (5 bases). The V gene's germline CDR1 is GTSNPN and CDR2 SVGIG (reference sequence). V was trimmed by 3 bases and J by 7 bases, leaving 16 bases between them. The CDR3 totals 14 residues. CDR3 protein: CAWSPTGVRQPQHF. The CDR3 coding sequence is TGTGCCTGGAGCCCAACGGGGGTGAGGCAGCCCCAGCATTTT.

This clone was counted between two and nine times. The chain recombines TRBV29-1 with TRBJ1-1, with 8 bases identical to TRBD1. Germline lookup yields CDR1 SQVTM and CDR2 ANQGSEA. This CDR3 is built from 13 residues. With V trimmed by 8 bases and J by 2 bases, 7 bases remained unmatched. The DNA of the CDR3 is TGCAGCATCGTACAGGGGGAAAACACTGAAGCTTTCTTT. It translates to CSIVQGENTEAFF.

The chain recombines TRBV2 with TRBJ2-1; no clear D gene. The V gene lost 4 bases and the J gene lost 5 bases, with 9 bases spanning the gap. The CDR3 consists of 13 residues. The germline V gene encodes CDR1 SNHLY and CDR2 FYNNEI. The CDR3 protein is CASSVSTHNEQFF. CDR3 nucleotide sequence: TGTGCCAGCAGTGTGAGCACACACAATGAGCAGTTCTTC.

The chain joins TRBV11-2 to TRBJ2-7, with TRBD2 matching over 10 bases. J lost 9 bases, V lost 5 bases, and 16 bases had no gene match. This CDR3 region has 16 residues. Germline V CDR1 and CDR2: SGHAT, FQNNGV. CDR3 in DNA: TGTGCCAGCAGCATCCTAGCGGGAGCGATCCTACGGGCGCAGTACTTC. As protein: CASSILAGAILRAQYF.

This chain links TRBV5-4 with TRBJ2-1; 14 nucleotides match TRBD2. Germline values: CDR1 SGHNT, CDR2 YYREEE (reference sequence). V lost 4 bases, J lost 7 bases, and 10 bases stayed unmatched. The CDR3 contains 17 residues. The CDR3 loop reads CASSHAGTSGRGNEQFF. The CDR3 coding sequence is TGTGCCAGCAGCCACGCCGGGACTAGCGGGAGAGGGAATGAGCAGTTCTTC.

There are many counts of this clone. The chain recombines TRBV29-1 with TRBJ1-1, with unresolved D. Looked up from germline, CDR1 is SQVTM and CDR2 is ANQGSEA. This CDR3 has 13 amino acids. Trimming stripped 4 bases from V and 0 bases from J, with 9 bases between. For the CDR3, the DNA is TGCAGCGTTGGGAAGGAGCTGAACACTGAAGCTTTCTTT. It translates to CSVGKELNTEAFF.

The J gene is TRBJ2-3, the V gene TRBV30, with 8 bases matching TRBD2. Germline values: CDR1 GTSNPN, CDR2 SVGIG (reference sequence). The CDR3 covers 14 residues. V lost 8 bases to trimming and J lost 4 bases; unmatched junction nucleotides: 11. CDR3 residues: CARGGLAPADTQYF. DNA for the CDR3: TGTGCCCGGGGAGGACTAGCACCAGCAGATACGCAGTATTTT. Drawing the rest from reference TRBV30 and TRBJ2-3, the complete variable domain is SQTIHQWPATLVQPVGSPLSLECTVEGTSNPNLYWYRQAAGRGLQLLFYSVGIGQISSEVPQNLSASRPQDRQFILSSKKLLLSDSGFYLCARGGLAPADTQYFGPGTRLTVL.

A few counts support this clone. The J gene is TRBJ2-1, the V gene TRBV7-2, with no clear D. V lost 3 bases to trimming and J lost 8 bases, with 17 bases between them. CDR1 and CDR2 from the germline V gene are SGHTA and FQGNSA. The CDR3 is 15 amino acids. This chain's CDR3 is CASSFDSPRKYEQFF. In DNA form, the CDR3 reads TGTGCCAGCAGCTTCGACTCACCTCGGAAATATGAGCAGTTCTTC.

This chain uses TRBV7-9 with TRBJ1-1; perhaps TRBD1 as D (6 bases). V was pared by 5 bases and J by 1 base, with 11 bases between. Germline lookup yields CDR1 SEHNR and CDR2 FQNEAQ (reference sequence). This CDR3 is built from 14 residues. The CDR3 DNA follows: TGTGCCAGCAGCCGCCGGGACAAGAACACTGAAGCTTTCTTT. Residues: CASSRRDKNTEAFF.

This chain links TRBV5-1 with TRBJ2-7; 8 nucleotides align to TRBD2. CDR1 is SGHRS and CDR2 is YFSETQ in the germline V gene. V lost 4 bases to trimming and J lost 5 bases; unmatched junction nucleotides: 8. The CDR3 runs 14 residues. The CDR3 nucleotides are TGCGCCAGCAGCCTGGCCGGGACTAGAGACGAGCAGTACTTC. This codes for CASSLAGTRDEQYF.

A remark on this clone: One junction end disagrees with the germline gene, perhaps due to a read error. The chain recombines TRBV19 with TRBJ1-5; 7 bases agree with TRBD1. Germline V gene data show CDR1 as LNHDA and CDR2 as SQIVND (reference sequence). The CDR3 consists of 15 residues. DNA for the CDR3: TGTGCCAGTAGTACCTCCAGACAGGGCAACCAGCCCCAGCATTTT. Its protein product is CASSTSRQGNQPQHF.

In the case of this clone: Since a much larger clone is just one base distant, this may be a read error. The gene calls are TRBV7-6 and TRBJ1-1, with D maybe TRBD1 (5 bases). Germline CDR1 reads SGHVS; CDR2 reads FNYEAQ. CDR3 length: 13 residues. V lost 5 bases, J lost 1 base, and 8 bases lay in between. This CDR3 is CASSPGQNTEAFF. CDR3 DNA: TGTGCCAGCAGCCCAGGACAGAACACTGAAGCTTTCTTT.

The CDR3 spells CASSLGLATYEQYF. The DNA of the CDR3 is TGTGCCAGCAGCTTGGGACTAGCAACCTACGAGCAGTACTTC. This chain links TRBV13 with TRBJ2-7; 9 bases match TRBD2. The CDR3 extends over 14 amino acids. V was pared by 3 bases and J by 2 bases, with 2 bases of the junction left unmatched. Germline V gene sequence: CDR1 PRHDT, CDR2 FYEKMQ (reference sequence). Filled out from reference TRBV13 and TRBJ2-7, the complete variable domain reads AAGVIQSPRHLIKEKRETATLKCYPIPRHDTVYWYQQGPGQDPQFLISFYEKMQSDKGSIPDRFSAQQFSDYHSELNMSSLELGDSALYFCASSLGLATYEQYFGPGTRLTVT.

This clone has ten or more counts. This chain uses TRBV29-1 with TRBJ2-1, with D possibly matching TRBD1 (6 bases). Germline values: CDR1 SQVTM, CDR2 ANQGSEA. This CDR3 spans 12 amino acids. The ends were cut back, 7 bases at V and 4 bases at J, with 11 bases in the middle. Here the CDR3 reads CSAYTGYNEQFF. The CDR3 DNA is TGCAGCGCTTATACAGGGTACAATGAGCAGTTCTTC.

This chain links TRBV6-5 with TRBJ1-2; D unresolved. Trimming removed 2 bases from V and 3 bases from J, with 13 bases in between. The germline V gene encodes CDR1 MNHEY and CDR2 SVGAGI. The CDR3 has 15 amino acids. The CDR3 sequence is CASSYNGRPDYGYTF. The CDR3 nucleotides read TGTGCCAGCAGTTACAACGGACGCCCCGACTATGGCTACACCTTC.

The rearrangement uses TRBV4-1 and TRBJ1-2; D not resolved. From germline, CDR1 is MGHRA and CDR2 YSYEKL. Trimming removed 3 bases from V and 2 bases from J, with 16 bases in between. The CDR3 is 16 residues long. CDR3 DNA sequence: TGCGCCAGCAGCCAGCCTTTCGGAGGGAAGAACTATGGCTACACCTTC. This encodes CASSQPFGGKNYGYTF.

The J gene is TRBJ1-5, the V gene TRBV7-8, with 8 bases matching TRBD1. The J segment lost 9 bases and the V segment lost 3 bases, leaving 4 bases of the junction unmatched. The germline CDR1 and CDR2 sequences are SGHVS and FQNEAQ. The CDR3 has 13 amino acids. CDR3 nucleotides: TGTGCCAGCAGCTTGGGGACAGGACGGCCCCAGCATTTT. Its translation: CASSLGTGRPQHF.

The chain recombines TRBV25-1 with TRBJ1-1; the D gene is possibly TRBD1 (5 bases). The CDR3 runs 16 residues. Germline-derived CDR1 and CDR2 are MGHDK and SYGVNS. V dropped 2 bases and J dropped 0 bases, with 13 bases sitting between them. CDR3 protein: CASSERLGRVNTEAFF. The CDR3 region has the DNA TGTGCCAGCAGTGAACGGCTCGGCAGGGTGAACACTGAAGCTTTCTTT. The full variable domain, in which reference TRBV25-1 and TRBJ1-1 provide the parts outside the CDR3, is EADIYQTPRYLVIGTGKKITLECSQTMGHDKMYWYQQDPGMELHLIHYSYGVNSTEKGDLSSESTVSRIRTEHFPLTLESARPSHTSQYLCASSERLGRVNTEAFFGQGTRLTVV.

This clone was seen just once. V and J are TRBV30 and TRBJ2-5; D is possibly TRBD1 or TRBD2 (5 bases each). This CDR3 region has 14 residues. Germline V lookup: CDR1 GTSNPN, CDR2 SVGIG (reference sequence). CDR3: CAHSSGQYQETQYF. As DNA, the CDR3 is TGTGCTCATTCCTCGGGGCAATACCAAGAGACCCAGTACTTC.

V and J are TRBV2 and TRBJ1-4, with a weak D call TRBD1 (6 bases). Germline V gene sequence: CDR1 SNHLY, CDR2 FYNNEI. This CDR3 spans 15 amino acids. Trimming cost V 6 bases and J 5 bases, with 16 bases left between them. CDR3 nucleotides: TGTGCCAGCAGGTTAACAGGGACCTTAAATGAAAAACTGTTTTTT. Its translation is CASRLTGTLNEKLFF.

The CDR3 nucleotides read TGCGCCAGCAGCTTGGCGCCAGGGGTTGCCGGGGAGCTGTTTTTT. As protein: CASSLAPGVAGELFF. The rearrangement uses TRBV5-1 and TRBJ2-2, with D perhaps TRBD1 (6 bases). The ends were cut back, 0 bases at V and 6 bases at J, with 12 bases in the middle. From germline, CDR1 is SGHRS and CDR2 YFSETQ. The CDR3 runs to 15 residues.

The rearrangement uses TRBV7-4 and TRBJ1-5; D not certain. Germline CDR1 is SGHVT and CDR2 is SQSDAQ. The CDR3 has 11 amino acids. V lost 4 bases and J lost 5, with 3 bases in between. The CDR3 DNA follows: TGTGCCAGCAGCTCCGATCAGCCCCAGCATTTT. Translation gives CASSSDQPQHF.

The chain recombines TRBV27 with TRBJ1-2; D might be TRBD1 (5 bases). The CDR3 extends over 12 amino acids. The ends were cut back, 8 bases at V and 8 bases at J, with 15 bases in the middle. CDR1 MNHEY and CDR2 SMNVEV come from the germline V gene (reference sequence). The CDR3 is CASGRERWGYTF. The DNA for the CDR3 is TGTGCCAGCGGCAGGGAGAGGTGGGGCTACACCTTC.

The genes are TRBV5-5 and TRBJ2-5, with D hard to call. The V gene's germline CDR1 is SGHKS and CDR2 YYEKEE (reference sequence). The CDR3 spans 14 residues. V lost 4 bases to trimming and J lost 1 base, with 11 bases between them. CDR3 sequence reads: CASSTLQIQETQYF. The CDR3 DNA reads TGTGCCAGCAGCACCCTACAGATCCAAGAGACCCAGTACTTC.

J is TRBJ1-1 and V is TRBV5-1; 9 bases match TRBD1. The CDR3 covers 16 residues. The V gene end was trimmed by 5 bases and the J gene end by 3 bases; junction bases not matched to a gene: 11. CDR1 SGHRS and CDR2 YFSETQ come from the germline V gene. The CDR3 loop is CASRPDRGGMYTEAFF. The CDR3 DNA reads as TGCGCCAGCAGACCGGACAGGGGAGGTATGTACACTGAAGCTTTCTTT.

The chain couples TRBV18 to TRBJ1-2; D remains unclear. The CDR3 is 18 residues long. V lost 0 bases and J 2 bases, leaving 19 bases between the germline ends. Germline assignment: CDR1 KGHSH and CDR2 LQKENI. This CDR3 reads CASSPPGRGFDRNYGYTF. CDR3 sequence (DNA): TGTGCCAGCTCACCACCGGGTCGGGGTTTCGACCGAAACTATGGCTACACCTTC. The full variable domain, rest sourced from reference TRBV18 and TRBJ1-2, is NAGVMQNPRHLVRRRGQEARLRCSPMKGHSHVYWYRQLPEEGLKFMVYLQKENIIDESGMPKERFSAEFPKEGPSILRIQQVVRGDSAAYFCASSPPGRGFDRNYGYTFGSGTRLTVV.

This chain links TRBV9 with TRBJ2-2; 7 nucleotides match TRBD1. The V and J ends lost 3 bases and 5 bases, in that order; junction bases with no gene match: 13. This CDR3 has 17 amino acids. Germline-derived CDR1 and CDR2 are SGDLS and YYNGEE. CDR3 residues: CASSARRDSLSTGELFF. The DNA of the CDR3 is TGTGCCAGCAGCGCCAGACGGGACAGCTTGTCTACCGGGGAGCTGTTTTTT.

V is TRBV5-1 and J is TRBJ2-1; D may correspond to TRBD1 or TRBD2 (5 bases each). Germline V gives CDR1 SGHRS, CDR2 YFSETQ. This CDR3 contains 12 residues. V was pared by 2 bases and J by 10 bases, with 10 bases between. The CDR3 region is CASSFSRDEQFF. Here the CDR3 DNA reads TGCGCCAGCAGCTTCTCAAGGGACGAGCAGTTCTTC.

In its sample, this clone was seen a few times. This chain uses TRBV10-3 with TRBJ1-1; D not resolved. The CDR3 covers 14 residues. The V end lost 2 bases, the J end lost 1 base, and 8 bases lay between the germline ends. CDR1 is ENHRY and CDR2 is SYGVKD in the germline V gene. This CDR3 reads CAISENPQNTEAFF. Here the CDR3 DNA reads TGTGCCATCAGTGAGAACCCACAGAACACTGAAGCTTTCTTT.

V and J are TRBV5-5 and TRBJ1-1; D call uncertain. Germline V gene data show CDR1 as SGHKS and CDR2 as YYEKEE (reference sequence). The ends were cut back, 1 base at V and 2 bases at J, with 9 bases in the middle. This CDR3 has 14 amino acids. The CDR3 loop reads CASSLTEINTEAFF. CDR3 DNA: TGTGCCAGCAGCTTGACAGAAATCAACACTGAAGCTTTCTTT.